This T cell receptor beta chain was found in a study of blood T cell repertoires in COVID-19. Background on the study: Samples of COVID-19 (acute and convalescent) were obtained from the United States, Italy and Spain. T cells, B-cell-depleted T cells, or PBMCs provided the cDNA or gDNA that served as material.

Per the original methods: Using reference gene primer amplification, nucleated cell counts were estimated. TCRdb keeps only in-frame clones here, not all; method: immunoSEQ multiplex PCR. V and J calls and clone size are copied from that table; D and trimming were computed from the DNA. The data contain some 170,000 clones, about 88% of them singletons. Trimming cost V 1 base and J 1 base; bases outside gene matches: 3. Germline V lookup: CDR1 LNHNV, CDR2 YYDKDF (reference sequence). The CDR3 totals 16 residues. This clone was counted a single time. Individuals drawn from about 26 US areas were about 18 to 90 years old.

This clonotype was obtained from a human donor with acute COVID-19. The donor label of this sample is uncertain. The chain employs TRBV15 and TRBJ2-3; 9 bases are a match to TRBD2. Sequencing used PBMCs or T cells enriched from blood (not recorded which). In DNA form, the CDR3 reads TGTGCCACCAGCAGAGGTAGCGGGGGCGGCACAGATACGCAGTATTTT. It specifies CATSRGSGGGTDTQYF.